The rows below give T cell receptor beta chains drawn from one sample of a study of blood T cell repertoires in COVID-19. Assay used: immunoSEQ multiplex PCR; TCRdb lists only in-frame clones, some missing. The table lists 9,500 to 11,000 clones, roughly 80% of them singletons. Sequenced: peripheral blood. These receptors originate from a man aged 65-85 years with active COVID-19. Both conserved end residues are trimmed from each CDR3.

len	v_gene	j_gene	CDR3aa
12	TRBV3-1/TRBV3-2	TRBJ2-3	ASQRSGGTDTQY
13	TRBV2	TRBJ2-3	ASRRVMTSTDTQY
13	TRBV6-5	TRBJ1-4	ASRKVTGAQEKLF
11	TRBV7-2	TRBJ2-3	ASSDRLRDTQY
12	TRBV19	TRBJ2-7	ASSNGQARNEQY
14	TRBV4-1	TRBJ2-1	ASSQGTSGGGNEQF
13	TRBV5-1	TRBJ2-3	ASSFLDSSTDTQY
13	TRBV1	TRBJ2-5	TSSRQRGNQETQY
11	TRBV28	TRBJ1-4	ASSGGANEKLF
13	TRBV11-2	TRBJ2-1	ASSLGQPPNNEQF
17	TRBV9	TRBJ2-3	ASSAEGTSGPPSSDTQY
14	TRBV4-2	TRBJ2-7	ASSQASGGALYEQY
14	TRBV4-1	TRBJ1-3	ASSQDRGSHGNTIY
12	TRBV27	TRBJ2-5	ASSEEGTQETQY
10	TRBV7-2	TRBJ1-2	ASSFPPSGYT
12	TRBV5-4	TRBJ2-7	ASSLEEAHYEQY
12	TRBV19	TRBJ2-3	ASSNLPGGDTQY
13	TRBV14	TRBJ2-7	ASSLPGQGAYEQY
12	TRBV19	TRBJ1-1	ASSTRGSNTEAF
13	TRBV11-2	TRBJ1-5	ASSAGQDSNQPQH
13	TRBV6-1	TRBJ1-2	ASSEVMRRVDGYT
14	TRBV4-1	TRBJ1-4	ASSQGTGLINEKLF
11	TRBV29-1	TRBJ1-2	SVAHSLDYGYT
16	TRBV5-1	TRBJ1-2	ASSLGTRGFYSNYGYT
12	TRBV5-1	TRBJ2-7	ASSSGTGGYEQY
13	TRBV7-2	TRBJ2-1	ASSFQRGGKGEQF
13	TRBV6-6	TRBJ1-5	ASQETGYSNQPQH
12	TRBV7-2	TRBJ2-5	ASNIGQPQETQY
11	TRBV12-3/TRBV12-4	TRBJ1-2	ASSLARRGGYT
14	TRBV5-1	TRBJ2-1	ASSLASGQGMAEQF
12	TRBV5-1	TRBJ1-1	ASSLAGGVTEAF
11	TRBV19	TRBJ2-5	ASSIGQQETQY
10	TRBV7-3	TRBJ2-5	ARNRVGETQY
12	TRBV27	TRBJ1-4	ASSPTNTGEKLF
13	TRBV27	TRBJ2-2	ASSFLGEQGGELF
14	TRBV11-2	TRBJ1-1	ASSLEKGNVNTEAF
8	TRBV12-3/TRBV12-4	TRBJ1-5	ASSQRIQH
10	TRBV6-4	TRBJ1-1	ASSDQGGEAF
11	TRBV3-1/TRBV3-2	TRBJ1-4	ASSQETVAKLF